Presented here are 21 T cell receptor beta chains from one specimen sequenced in a study of human T cells and chemical hapten exposure (dated by TCRdb to the early 2020s). The library was built by means of RACE. Sequencing was performed on a NextSeq 500. Using fastp trimming at Q25 and MiXCR clonotype assembly, TCRdb reanalyzed the public sequencing data and kept in-frame beta chains. Under each unique CDR3 protein, matching rows form one entry showing the most common genes and DNA. This sample comprises roughly 100,000 distinct CDR3 sequences, about 8.7% of them detected only once. The ten largest clonotypes hold 2.9% of the sample. Interpreted using the paper, the time point label stands for: healthy volunteer bleed at 2 weeks. Total RNA was extracted from unfractionated whole blood that had been collected in Tempus Blood RNA tubes. Sequenced input: whole blood. The origin of the receptors is a female donor in good health. Some clones in this sample may be carry-over from other donors' samples.

This rearrangement joins TRBV7-8 to TRBJ2-3; TRBD2 aligns across 7 bases. The CDR3 consists of 15 residues. CDR1 SGHVS and CDR2 FQNEAQ come from the germline V gene. V dropped 3 bases and J dropped 4; count of bases not matched to a gene: 7. DNA of the CDR3: TGTGCCAGCAGCTTTCCGGGAGGAACCCCAGATACGCAGTATTTT. Translated: CASSFPGGTPDTQYF.

The chain carries TRBV29-1 and TRBJ2-5; 9 bases fit TRBD1. Per the germline V gene, CDR1 is SQVTM and CDR2 is ANQGSEA. V lost 7 bases and J lost 4; bases outside the gene matches: 7. The CDR3 loop spans 13 amino acids. Here the CDR3 reads CSASTGGRETQYF. The DNA for the CDR3 is TGCAGCGCCTCCACAGGGGGCAGAGAGACCCAGTACTTC.

This clonotype was seen a few times. The V gene is TRBV29-1, the J gene TRBJ1-2; D gene uncertain. This CDR3 has 14 residues. V lost 7 bases to trimming and J lost 3 bases, with 18 bases between them. Germline assignment: CDR1 SQVTM and CDR2 ANQGSEA. The CDR3 region has the DNA TGCAGCGCCCTCCCCCACAGAATTGACTATGGCTACACCTTC. Translating it yields CSALPHRIDYGYTF. The full variable domain, completed using reference TRBV29-1 and TRBJ1-2, is SAVISQKPSRDICQRGTSLTIQCQVDSQVTMMFWYRQQPGQSLTLIATANQGSEATYESGFVIDKFPISRPNLTFSTLTVSNMSPEDSSIYLCSALPHRIDYGYTFGSGTRLTVV.

This clonotype was seen at least ten times. This chain connects TRBV3-1 to TRBJ2-7; no definite D call. V gave up 4 bases and J gave up 2 bases, with 9 bases separating them. Germline V gene data show CDR1 as LGHDT and CDR2 as YNNKEL (reference sequence). CDR3 length: 13 amino acids. This chain's CDR3 is CASSPSSTYEQYF. CDR3 in DNA: TGTGCCAGCAGCCCTTCCTCCACCTACGAGCAGTACTTC.

This clonotype has ten or more counts. This rearrangement joins TRBV6-2 or TRBV6-3 to TRBJ1-1; 8 bases are a match to TRBD1. This CDR3 has 13 residues. In germline, CDR1 is MNHEY, CDR2 SVGEGT. V shed 6 bases and J 7 bases; nucleotides not matched to a gene: 7. The DNA for the CDR3 is TGTGCCAGCAGAACGGACAGGGTAGGTGAAGCTTTCTTT. Translated: CASRTDRVGEAFF.

This clonotype was recorded at least ten times. The chain links TRBV27 to TRBJ2-1; weak D call: TRBD1 (6 bases). The CDR3 has 16 residues. The germline V gene has CDR1 MNHEY and CDR2 SMNVEV (reference sequence). Trimming removed 2 bases at V and 6 bases at J, with 17 bases between. CDR3 protein: CASSLRRVEGGNEQFF. The CDR3 coding sequence is TGTGCCAGCAGTTTAAGGAGAGTAGAAGGGGGCAATGAGCAGTTCTTC.

V gene TRBV5-1 combines with J gene TRBJ2-3, with D perhaps given as TRBD1 or TRBD2 (6 bases each). The V gene's germline CDR1 is SGHRS and CDR2 YFSETQ. This CDR3 contains 16 residues. Trimming removed 0 bases from V and 6 bases from J, with 17 bases in between. Here the CDR3 reads CASSLAGSGAQDTQYF. The CDR3 DNA sequence: TGCGCCAGCAGCTTGGCCGGTTCGGGGGCGCAGGATACGCAGTATTTT.

This clonotype was seen just once. A read error may explain this, as a much larger clone is one base away. The chain is built from TRBV7-3 and TRBJ2-7, with 10 bases that match TRBD1. CDR1 is SGHTA and CDR2 is FQGTGA in the germline V gene. This CDR3 is 14 amino acids long. CDR3 in DNA: TGTGCCAGCAGCCCCGGGGGGACAGGGGACGAGCAGAACTTC. The encoded protein is CASSPGGTGDEQNF.

The table lists this clonotype with a few counts. This sequence joins TRBV10-3 and TRBJ1-3, with 8 bases aligning to TRBD1. V gave up 3 bases and J gave up 3 bases; unmatched junction bases: 16. This CDR3 has 19 residues. The V gene's germline CDR1 is ENHRY and CDR2 SYGVKD. CDR3 residues: CAISDPGSGGAEVGNTIYF. CDR3 coding DNA: TGTGCCATCAGTGATCCCGGCTCAGGGGGCGCCGAGGTTGGAAACACCATATATTTT.

This clonotype was observed a few times. This rearrangement joins TRBV20-1 to TRBJ2-2; tentatively, D is TRBD1 (7 bases). The CDR3 covers 14 residues. The germline V and J ends were trimmed by 4 bases and 2 bases, with 11 bases remaining between them. Per the germline V gene, CDR1 is DFQATT and CDR2 is SNEGSKA (reference sequence). The CDR3 nucleotides read TGCAGTGCTACCCAGGGGGGAAACACCGGGGAGCTGTTTTTT. This translates into CSATQGGNTGELFF.

V gene TRBV19 combines with J gene TRBJ2-5; 8 bases agree with TRBD1. V gave up 5 bases and J gave up 4 bases; unmatched junction bases: 6. Per the germline V gene, CDR1 is LNHDA and CDR2 is SQIVND (reference sequence). The CDR3 is 14 amino acids. DNA of the CDR3: TGTGCCAGTAGTTCGGACAGGGAGCGAGAGACCCAGTACTTC. Residues: CASSSDRERETQYF.

This clonotype was counted at least ten times. The chain is built from TRBV3-1 and TRBJ1-2; D not certain. Germline lookup yields CDR1 LGHDT and CDR2 YNNKEL (reference sequence). V lost 0 bases and J lost 2, with 7 bases in between. The CDR3 has 14 residues. The CDR3 sequence is CASSQEPLNYGYTF. CDR3 nucleotides: TGTGCCAGCAGCCAAGAGCCGCTCAACTATGGCTACACCTTC. Full variable domain (missing parts from reference TRBV3-1 and TRBJ1-2): DTAVSQTPKYLVTQMGNDKSIKCEQNLGHDTMYWYKQDSKKFLKIMFSYNNKELIINETVPNRFSPKSPDKAHLNLHINSLELGDSAVYFCASSQEPLNYGYTFGSGTRLTVV.

This clonotype was found a few times. This rearrangement joins TRBV6-2 or TRBV6-3 to TRBJ2-1, with D perhaps assigned TRBD1 or TRBD2 (6 bases each). The V end was cut by 0 bases, the J end by 8 bases, with 14 bases between. This CDR3 has 15 residues. Per germline, CDR1 MNHEY and CDR2 SVGEGT. This CDR3 reads CASSYSSGGVDEQFF. The CDR3 DNA sequence: TGTGCCAGCAGTTACTCTTCCGGGGGCGTTGATGAGCAGTTCTTC.

This rearrangement joins TRBV7-2 to TRBJ2-3, with D tentatively TRBD1 (6 bases). Germline V gene lookup returns CDR1 SGHTA and CDR2 FQGNSA. This CDR3 is built from 14 residues. V shed 2 bases and J shed 6 bases, with 12 bases lying between them. In nucleotides, the CDR3 is TGTGCCAGCAGCTTATCTCAGGGGATGGATACGCAGTATTTT. Translated, it gives CASSLSQGMDTQYF.

This clonotype was recorded a few times. This sequence joins TRBV19 and TRBJ2-2, with D uncertain. Germline V gene lookup returns CDR1 LNHDA and CDR2 SQIVND (reference sequence). V lost 6 bases to trimming and J lost 1 base, with 9 bases between them. The CDR3 is made up of 14 amino acids. The CDR3 here is CASSGRQNTGELFF. Written as DNA, the CDR3 is TGTGCCAGTAGCGGCAGACAGAACACCGGGGAGCTGTTTTTT.

The rearrangement links TRBV20-1 to TRBJ1-4; D is possibly TRBD1 (6 bases). V shed 4 bases and J shed 3 bases, with 9 bases lying between them. This CDR3 region has 13 residues. Germline V lookup: CDR1 DFQATT, CDR2 SNEGSKA (reference sequence). The CDR3 protein is CSAKDSPNEKLFF. CDR3 nucleotide sequence: TGCAGTGCTAAGGACAGTCCTAATGAAAAACTGTTTTTT.

This clonotype has a handful of counts. The rearrangement links TRBV13 to TRBJ2-1; 8 bases agree with TRBD2. The CDR3 covers 14 residues. Germline values: CDR1 PRHDT, CDR2 FYEKMQ (reference sequence). Trimming removed 10 bases from V and 0 bases from J; junction bases left unmatched: 5. The CDR3 sequence: CANWTSFSYNEQFF. The DNA of the CDR3 is TGTGCCAACTGGACTAGCTTCTCCTACAATGAGCAGTTCTTC. The full variable domain, its missing parts supplied by reference TRBV13 and TRBJ2-1, is AAGVIQSPRHLIKEKRETATLKCYPIPRHDTVYWYQQGPGQDPQFLISFYEKMQSDKGSIPDRFSAQQFSDYHSELNMSSLELGDSALYFCANWTSFSYNEQFFGPGTRLTVL.

This clonotype was seen a few times. The junction and the germline gene differ at one end; a read error may be behind it. The chain recombines TRBV30 with TRBJ2-7; TRBD1 aligns across 9 bases. The V gene's germline CDR1 is GTSNPN and CDR2 SVGIG (reference sequence). This CDR3 has 12 amino acids. Here the CDR3 DNA reads TGTGCCTGGGGACCGGGACAGGGAGGTTTAGACTTC. This encodes CAWGPGQGGLDF.

This clonotype turned up a few times. The chain couples TRBV14 to TRBJ2-3, with D perhaps TRBD2 (5 bases). The germline gives CDR1 SGHDN, CDR2 FVKESK. The V and J ends lost 0 bases and 3 bases respectively, with 10 bases between them. The CDR3 loop spans 15 amino acids. CDR3 bases: TGTGCCAGCAGCCAAGATCTAAGGAGGACAGATACGCAGTATTTT. This codes for CASSQDLRRTDTQYF. Supplemented by reference TRBV14 and TRBJ2-3, the full variable domain reads EAGVTQFPSHSVIEKGQTVTLRCDPISGHDNLYWYRRVMGKEIKFLLHFVKESKQDESGMPNNRFLAERTGGTYSTLKVQPAELEDSGVYFCASSQDLRRTDTQYFGPGTRLTVL.

The CDR3 nucleotides are TGTGCCAGCAGCCCGAGGGTTGGCACTGAAGCTTTCTTT. This encodes CASSPRVGTEAFF. V usage is TRBV4-2 and J usage is TRBJ1-1; D remains unclear. CDR3 size: 13 residues. Germline CDR1 reads LGHNA; CDR2 reads YNFKEQ. The V and J ends lost 4 bases and 4 bases respectively, with 10 bases between them.

This clonotype has a count of ten or more. The rearrangement uses TRBV28 and TRBJ2-6, with D hard to call. Germline V lookup: CDR1 MDHEN, CDR2 SYDVKM. This CDR3 comprises 15 residues. V was trimmed by 6 bases and J by 0 bases, leaving 9 bases between them. The CDR3 spells CASSPAFSGANVLTF. The CDR3 DNA reads as TGTGCCAGCAGCCCAGCATTCTCTGGGGCCAACGTCCTGACTTTC.